The entry below describes one T cell receptor (beta chain). Relying on iRepertoire HTBI primers and Arm-PCR of CDR3 regions, the team built TCR beta libraries. One entry per CDR3 protein, called by TCRdb with MiXCR from the multiplex PCR reads. The sample consists of approximately 270,000 distinct CDR3 sequences, around 18% of them appearing once. The sample comes from a study of regulatory T cells in long-lasting Graves disease. Time point of the sample: newly diagnosed GD, antithyroid drugs for less than 3 months. The TCR library was made from RNA that had been extracted from PBMCs in TRIzol. The EDTA tubes were filled with about 9 milliliters of drawn peripheral blood. CDR1 is MNHEY, CDR2 SMNVEV, per germline (reference sequence). V shed 4 bases and J 6 bases; nucleotides not matched to a gene: 3. The CDR3 extends over 13 amino acids. These data also formed part of another study, on T cells in Graves' hyperthyroidism and ophthalmopathy.

This sample comprised peripheral blood mononuclear cells (PBMCs), obtained at new diagnosis, from a patient treated with antithyroid drugs. This clonotype was obtained from a woman aged 30 to 39 with Graves disease. The chain employs TRBV27 and TRBJ1-2; TRBD1 aligns across 9 bases. CDR3 residues: CASSSGQGNGYTF. The CDR3 region has the DNA TGTGCCAGCAGTTCGGGACAGGGTAATGGCTACACCTTC.